This TCR beta chain derives from a study of T cells in Graves' hyperthyroidism and ophthalmopathy. Study-level results: Ophthalmopathy got predicted by the model a median about six months before its onset.

These patients, aged 18 to 65, had recently diagnosed hyperthyroidism lasting under 2 months. Authors of the study amplified TCR beta CDR3 regions from RNA transcripts. HTBI primers were the set used in a first-round RT-PCR of the TCR CDR3. Via MiXCR, TCRdb re-called the multiplex PCR reads, giving one row per CDR3 protein. The sample lists 530,000 or so distinct CDR3 sequences; about 45% were seen once. As regards this clonotype: The antigen is undetermined.

This CDR3 is 13 amino acids long. Losses at the gene ends were 8 bases for V and 2 bases for J; bases not matched to a gene: 6. Looked up from germline, CDR1 is SGHVS and CDR2 is FNYEAQ. The V gene is TRBV7-6, the J gene TRBJ2-7, with TRBD1 matching 7 bases. The sample was peripheral blood or thyroid tissue (not recorded which). The origin of this receptor is a young woman with Graves' hyperthyroidism. In DNA, the CDR3 is TGTGCCAGCGGTCGACAGGGAGCCTACGAGCAGTACTTC. Amino acids: CASGRQGAYEQYF.